Below are 26 T cell receptor beta chains sequenced from a single sample in a study of graft-versus-host responses after intestinal transplantation. The method was immunoSEQ multiplex PCR; TCRdb's version includes in-frame clones alone and lacks a portion of them. The table includes tens of thousands of clones, about 95% detected once. The antigens these receptors bind are not known. The sample here was unstimulated CD8+ T cells sorted from spleen or lymph node cells, taken before transplant. Every receptor here comes from a human donor who was the organ donor for an intestinal transplant.

This sequence joins TRBV5-4 and TRBJ1-1; D not resolved. Germline V CDR1 and CDR2: SGHNT, YYREEE (reference sequence). V was clipped by 2 bases and J by 3 bases, with 5 bases between them. The CDR3 sequence is 12 residues long. CDR3 residues: CASSLRDTEAFF. In DNA, the CDR3 is TGTGCCAGCAGCTTAAGGGACACTGAAGCTTTCTTT.

The chain has TRBV4-3 and TRBJ2-7; 7 bases match TRBD1. In germline, CDR1 is LGHNA, CDR2 YSLEER. The trim removed 4 bases at V and 3 bases at J, leaving 12 bases unmatched. There are 16 residues in the CDR3. CDR3 sequence: CASSPQEGASSYEQYF. Written as DNA, the CDR3 is TGCGCCAGCAGCCCTCAAGAGGGGGCTTCAAGCTACGAGCAGTACTTC.

J is TRBJ2-7 and V is TRBV19, with 9 bases matching TRBD1. Per the germline V gene, CDR1 is LNHDA and CDR2 is SQIVND (reference sequence). This CDR3 region has 14 residues. With V trimmed by 3 bases and J by 6 bases, 6 bases remained unmatched. This chain's CDR3 is CASSILTGGSEQYF. CDR3 in DNA: TGTGCCAGTAGTATTTTGACAGGGGGAAGCGAGCAGTACTTC.

This rearrangement joins TRBV7-6 to TRBJ2-2, with 7 bases lining up with TRBD1. This CDR3 has 14 amino acids. V lost 6 bases, J lost 4 bases, and 5 bases stayed unmatched. CDR1 and CDR2 (germline): SGHVS, FNYEAQ. CDR3 region: CASRTGDLTGELFF. The DNA for the CDR3 is TGTGCCAGCAGAACAGGGGACCTCACCGGGGAGCTGTTTTTT.

The chain joins TRBV27 to TRBJ2-3; D is ambiguous. CDR1 is MNHEY, CDR2 SMNVEV, per germline (reference sequence). This CDR3 is built from 16 residues. The V gene lost 0 bases and the J gene lost 1 base, with 11 bases spanning the gap. The DNA of the CDR3 is TGTGCCAGCAGTTTATCGTCCCCCTGGGGCACAGATACGCAGTATTTT. Translation: CASSLSSPWGTDTQYF.

This chain connects TRBV4-1 to TRBJ1-6; TRBD1 matches at 8 bases. Trimming cost V 1 base and J 7 bases; bases outside gene matches: 9. From germline, CDR1 is MGHRA and CDR2 YSYEKL. CDR3 length: 17 residues. CDR3 amino acids: CASSQVVGQGDNSPLHF. The CDR3 DNA sequence: TGCGCCAGCAGCCAAGTGGTAGGACAGGGCGACAATTCACCCCTCCACTTT.

This clone was seen more than once but under ten times. The chain recombines TRBV13 with TRBJ1-6; D unclear. Germline CDR1 reads PRHDT; CDR2 reads FYEKMQ (reference sequence). Between the trimmed V and J ends, which lost 2 bases and 8 bases, there was a span of 7 bases. The CDR3 runs 13 residues. CDR3: CASSLLRDSPLHF. Written as DNA, the CDR3 is TGTGCCAGCAGCTTATTAAGGGATTCACCCCTCCACTTT.

The chain recombines TRBV9 with TRBJ2-3, with 10 bases lining up with TRBD2. Per the germline V gene, CDR1 is SGDLS and CDR2 is YYNGEE. J was trimmed by 1 base and V by 1 base; bases with no gene match: 3. This CDR3 region has 16 residues. The CDR3 DNA sequence: TGTGCCAGCAGCGTACCCCTAGCGGGGGGCACAGATACGCAGTATTTT. It specifies CASSVPLAGGTDTQYF.

The V call is TRBV19, the J call TRBJ1-1; tentatively, D is TRBD1 (5 bases). The CDR3 extends over 14 amino acids. The germline CDR1 and CDR2 sequences are LNHDA and SQIVND (reference sequence). The V end was cut by 3 bases, the J end by 1 base, with 9 bases between. The chain's CDR3 is CASSIGTGNTEAFF. The DNA for the CDR3 is TGTGCCAGTAGTATCGGGACGGGGAACACTGAAGCTTTCTTT.

The gene calls are TRBV9 and TRBJ2-1, with TRBD2 matching over 10 bases. CDR1 and CDR2 from the germline V gene are SGDLS and YYNGEE. The CDR3 sequence is 15 residues long. Trimming removed 3 bases from V and 1 base from J; junction bases left unmatched: 1. The CDR3 nucleotides are TGTGCCAGCAGCGCTAGCGGGGGTTCCTACAATGAGCAGTTCTTC. Translated: CASSASGGSYNEQFF.

This chain joins TRBV19 and TRBJ2-6, with TRBD1 as a possible D gene (5 bases). Trimming removed 5 bases from V and 2 bases from J, with 16 bases in between. CDR1 is LNHDA, CDR2 SQIVND, per germline (reference sequence). The CDR3 has 17 amino acids. The CDR3 nucleotides read TGTGCCAGTAGTCCCCAACCCCTCAGGGCTGGGGCCAACGTCCTGACTTTC. It yields the protein CASSPQPLRAGANVLTF.

The CDR3 loop reads CASSQDPDRRNQPQHF. The CDR3 nucleotides are TGCGCCAGCAGCCAAGATCCGGACAGGAGAAATCAGCCCCAGCATTTT. The chain employs TRBV4-3 and TRBJ1-5, with 7 bases lining up with TRBD1. Germline trimming cut 0 bases from V and 4 bases from J; bases unmatched to any gene: 6. CDR1 LGHNA and CDR2 YSLEER come from the germline V gene. The CDR3 has 16 residues.

DNA of the CDR3: TGCGCCAGCAGACCGTCAGGGTCCGGGGAGCTGTTTTTT. Translating it yields CASRPSGSGELFF. The chain recombines TRBV4-3 with TRBJ2-2; TRBD1 might be the D (5 bases). This CDR3 has 13 residues. Trimming left V 6 bases short and J 6 bases short, with 11 bases between. Looked up from germline, CDR1 is LGHNA and CDR2 is YSLEER.

The chain joins TRBV5-1 to TRBJ2-3; D is unclear. Trimming shortened V by 2 bases and J by 2 bases, and 3 bases separated the two germline ends. Germline V CDR1 and CDR2: SGHRS, YFSETQ. The CDR3 spans 12 residues. The CDR3 coding sequence is TGCGCCAGCAGCTTATTCACAGATACGCAGTATTTT. Translation gives CASSLFTDTQYF.

This chain links TRBV9 with TRBJ2-1, with unresolved D. Trimming stripped 0 bases from V and 4 bases from J, with 5 bases between. Looked up from germline, CDR1 is SGDLS and CDR2 is YYNGEE. The CDR3 totals 13 residues. The DNA of the CDR3 is TGTGCCAGCAGCGTAGCCGGGTACAATGAGCAGTTCTTC. This codes for CASSVAGYNEQFF.

V and J are TRBV6-1 and TRBJ1-6; maybe TRBD1 (5 bases). Trimming stripped 3 bases from V and 2 bases from J, with 14 bases between. This CDR3 is 17 amino acids long. Germline loops: CDR1 MNHNS, CDR2 SASEGT. The CDR3 DNA reads as TGTGCCAGCAGTGACCCCCGGCAGGACACCTATAATTCACCCCTCCACTTT. Its protein product is CASSDPRQDTYNSPLHF.

This sequence joins TRBV10-3 and TRBJ2-7, with 10 bases that match TRBD2. With V trimmed by 3 bases and J by 2 bases, 1 base remained unmatched. CDR1 ENHRY and CDR2 SYGVKD come from the germline V gene. This CDR3 has 14 amino acids. In nucleotides, the CDR3 is TGTGCCATCAGTGAAGCGGGGGGGACCTACGAGCAGTACTTC. Amino acids: CAISEAGGTYEQYF.

The chain uses TRBV4-1 and TRBJ2-4, with D perhaps TRBD2 (5 bases). The CDR3 has 15 amino acids. Trimming pared 3 bases from V and 8 bases from J, leaving 17 bases between. Germline assignment: CDR1 MGHRA and CDR2 YSYEKL. CDR3 amino acids: CASSQRVTNKDIQYF. The CDR3, as DNA: TGCGCCAGCAGCCAGAGGGTAACCAACAAGGACATTCAGTACTTC.

This chain's CDR3 is CASSQGKGSYEQYF. The CDR3 region has the DNA TGCGCCAGCAGCCAAGGCAAGGGCTCCTACGAGCAGTACTTC. The rearrangement links TRBV4-1 to TRBJ2-7, with D uncertain. V shed 1 base and J shed 0 bases, with 7 bases lying between them. This CDR3 is built from 14 residues. Germline CDR1 and CDR2: MGHRA and YSYEKL.

The chain employs TRBV6-6 and TRBJ2-5; 10 bases match TRBD1. Trimming cost V 6 bases and J 2 bases; bases outside gene matches: 9. This CDR3 contains 16 residues. Germline V gene sequence: CDR1 MNHNY, CDR2 SVGAGI (reference sequence). The CDR3 protein is CASSPTGGNSQETQYF. The CDR3 DNA sequence: TGTGCCAGCAGCCCGACAGGGGGCAACTCGCAAGAGACCCAGTACTTC.

In this sample, this clone turned up once. This sequence joins TRBV7-7 and TRBJ1-5; D not certain. Trimming stripped 5 bases from V and 1 base from J, with 15 bases between. The CDR3 loop spans 16 amino acids. Germline loops: CDR1 SSHAT, CDR2 FNYEAQ (reference sequence). The CDR3 sequence: CASSKNLHKSNQPQHF. CDR3 sequence (DNA): TGTGCCAGCAGCAAAAACCTGCACAAGAGCAATCAGCCCCAGCATTTT.

V is TRBV6-5 and J is TRBJ2-5; no clear D. The V end was cut by 5 bases, the J end by 8 bases, with 21 bases between. This CDR3 has 15 residues. Germline V gene lookup returns CDR1 MNHEY and CDR2 SVGAGI. The DNA of the CDR3 is TGTGCCAGCAGTCTGAGTGTGTTGGGGTCCTTAACCCAGTACTTC. Protein product: CASSLSVLGSLTQYF.

V gene TRBV29-1 combines with J gene TRBJ2-1; TRBD2 is a possible D gene (6 bases). The V end lost 3 bases, the J end lost 0 bases, and 12 bases lay between the germline ends. The CDR3 spans 15 residues. Per germline, CDR1 SQVTM and CDR2 ANQGSEA. Here the CDR3 DNA reads TGCAGCGTTGATTGGTGGGGAGGCTCCTACAATGAGCAGTTCTTC. Protein: CSVDWWGGSYNEQFF.

The gene calls are TRBV9 and TRBJ2-5; 13 nucleotides match TRBD2. CDR3 length: 16 amino acids. V was pared by 0 bases and J by 1 base, with 0 bases of the junction left unmatched. Germline values: CDR1 SGDLS, CDR2 YYNGEE. CDR3 residues: CASSVGLAGGQETQYF. CDR3 bases: TGTGCCAGCAGCGTAGGACTAGCGGGGGGCCAAGAGACCCAGTACTTC. Using reference TRBV9 and TRBJ2-5 for the parts outside the CDR3, the full variable domain is DSGVTQTPKHLITATGQRVTLRCSPRSGDLSVYWYQQSLDQGLQFLIQYYNGEERAKGNILERFSAQQFPDLHSELNLSSLELGDSALYFCASSVGLAGGQETQYFGPGTRLLVL.

This clone turned up a few times. The CDR3, as DNA: TGCGCCAGCAGTGAAAACCGGGCCAACACCGGGGAGCTGTTTTTT. This codes for CASSENRANTGELFF. The chain has TRBV10-2 and TRBJ2-2; no definite D call. Trimming cost V 3 bases and J 2 bases, with 10 bases left between them. The germline CDR1 and CDR2 sequences are WSHSY and SAAADI. This CDR3 spans 15 amino acids.

The chain links TRBV29-1 to TRBJ1-1; possible D gene TRBD1, 5 bases. V was pared by 2 bases and J by 4 bases, with 8 bases between. Germline CDR1 SQVTM, CDR2 ANQGSEA. The CDR3 sequence is 12 residues long. CDR3 DNA sequence: TGCAGCGTTGAATTGGGGGTCACTGAAGCTTTCTTT. Translating gives CSVELGVTEAFF.